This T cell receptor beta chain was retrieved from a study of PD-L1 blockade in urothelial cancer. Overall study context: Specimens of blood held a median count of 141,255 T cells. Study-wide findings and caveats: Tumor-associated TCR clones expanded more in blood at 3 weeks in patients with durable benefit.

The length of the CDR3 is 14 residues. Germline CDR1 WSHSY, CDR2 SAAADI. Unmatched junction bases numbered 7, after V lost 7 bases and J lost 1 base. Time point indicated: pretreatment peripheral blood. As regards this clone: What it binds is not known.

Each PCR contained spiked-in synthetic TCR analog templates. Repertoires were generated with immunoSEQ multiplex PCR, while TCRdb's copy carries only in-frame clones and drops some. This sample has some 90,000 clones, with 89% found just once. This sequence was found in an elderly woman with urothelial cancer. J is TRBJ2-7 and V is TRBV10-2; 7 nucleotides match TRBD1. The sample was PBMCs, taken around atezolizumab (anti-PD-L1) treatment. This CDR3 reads CASNPGQRSYEQYF. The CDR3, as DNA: TGCGCCAGCAATCCGGGACAGCGATCCTACGAGCAGTACTTC.